This T cell receptor beta chain came from a study of T-cell reconstitution after alpha-beta-depleted transplantation in children. General study points: Two months or so post-transplant, alpha-beta T cells reportedly derived from several hundred expanded graft clones. From surviving recipient T cells and thymic progenitors came the high day-60 TCRbeta diversity observed in some patients. Newly produced T cells mostly accounted for T-cell counts and diversity one year post-transplant.

In this sample, this clonotype turned up many times. Antigen specificity is unknown. Sequence at one end of the junction differs from germline and may be a read error. The CDR3 extends over 15 amino acids. Germline assignment: CDR1 KGHSH and CDR2 LQKENI. The TCRbeta library incorporated unique molecular identifiers. TCRdb passed the PCR reads through MiXCR, listing each CDR3 protein once. The sample lists around 800,000 distinct CDR3 sequences, around 17% occurring once. This TCR was recovered from a male patient under 18 who had a stem cell transplant for acute lymphoblastic leukemia, so the T cells may come from the graft donor. Sequencing used PBMCs, mostly from graft donor cells, obtained 360 days after TCRalphabeta/CD19-depleted stem cell transplant. The V and J genes are TRBV18 and TRBJ1-1, with D possibly TRBD1 on 5 matching bases. The CDR3 nucleotides are TGCGCCAGCAGCCCCGTGGGGCAGGGGAACACTGAAGCTTTCTTT. This sequence encodes CASSPVGQGNTEAFF.